This T cell receptor beta chain appears in the sequencing data of a study of metastatic and nonmetastatic thyroid tumors. In this sample, this clone turned up many times. All patients reached thyroid surgery having received no treatment beforehand. This CDR3 spans 16 amino acids. Germline V gene lookup returns CDR1 ENHRY and CDR2 SYGVKD. Losses at the gene ends were 0 bases for V and 5 bases for J; bases not matched to a gene: 4. Through MiXCR, TCRdb re-clonotyped the PCR reads. The table shows approximately 30,000 clones, with 16% occurring only once. The chain recombines TRBV10-3 with TRBJ2-1; TRBD2 matches 10 bases. The TCR originated in a male donor with papillary thyroid cancer or a benign thyroid nodule (not recorded which). Some clones in this sample may be carry-over from other donors' samples. The sample was blood. CDR3 in amino acids: CAISESSSGRNNEQFF. The CDR3 nucleotides are TGTGCCATCAGTGAGTCTTCTAGCGGGAGAAACAATGAGCAGTTCTTC.